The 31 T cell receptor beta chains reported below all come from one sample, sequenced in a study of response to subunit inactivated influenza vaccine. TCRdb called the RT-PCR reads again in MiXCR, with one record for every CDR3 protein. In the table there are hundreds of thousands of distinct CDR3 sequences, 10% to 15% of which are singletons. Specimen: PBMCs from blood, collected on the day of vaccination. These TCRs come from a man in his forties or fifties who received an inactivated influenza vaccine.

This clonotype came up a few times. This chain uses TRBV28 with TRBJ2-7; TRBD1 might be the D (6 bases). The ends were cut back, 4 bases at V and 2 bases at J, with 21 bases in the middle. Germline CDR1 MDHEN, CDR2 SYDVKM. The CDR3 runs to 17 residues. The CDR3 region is CASSWYPGTRDAYEQYF. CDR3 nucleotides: TGTGCCAGCAGTTGGTACCCCGGGACACGGGACGCCTACGAGCAGTACTTC.

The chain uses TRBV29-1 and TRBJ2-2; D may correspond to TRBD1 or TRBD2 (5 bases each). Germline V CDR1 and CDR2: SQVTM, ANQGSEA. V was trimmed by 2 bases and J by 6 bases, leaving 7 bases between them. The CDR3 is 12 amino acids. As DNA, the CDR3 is TGCAGCGTTGAACGGGGCGCCGGGGAGCTGTTTTTT. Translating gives CSVERGAGELFF.

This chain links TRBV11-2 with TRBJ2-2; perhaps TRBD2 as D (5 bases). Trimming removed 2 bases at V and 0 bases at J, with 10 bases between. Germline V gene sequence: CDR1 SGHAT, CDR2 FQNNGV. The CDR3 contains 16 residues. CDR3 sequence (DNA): TGTGCCAGCAGCTTACAGGCGGGTTCGAACACCGGGGAGCTGTTTTTT. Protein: CASSLQAGSNTGELFF.

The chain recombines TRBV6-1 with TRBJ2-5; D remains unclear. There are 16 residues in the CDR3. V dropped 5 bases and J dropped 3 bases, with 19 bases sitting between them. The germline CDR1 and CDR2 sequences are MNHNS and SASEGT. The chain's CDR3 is CASSRTPPFREETQYF. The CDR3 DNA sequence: TGTGCCAGCAGTCGAACGCCCCCTTTTAGGGAAGAGACCCAGTACTTC.

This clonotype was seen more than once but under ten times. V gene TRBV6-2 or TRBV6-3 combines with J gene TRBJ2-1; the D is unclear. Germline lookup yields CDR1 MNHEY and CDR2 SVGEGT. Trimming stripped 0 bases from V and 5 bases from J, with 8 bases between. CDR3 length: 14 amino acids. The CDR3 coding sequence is TGTGCCAGCAGTTACTCGAATCGACACAATGAGCAGTTCTTC. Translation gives CASSYSNRHNEQFF.

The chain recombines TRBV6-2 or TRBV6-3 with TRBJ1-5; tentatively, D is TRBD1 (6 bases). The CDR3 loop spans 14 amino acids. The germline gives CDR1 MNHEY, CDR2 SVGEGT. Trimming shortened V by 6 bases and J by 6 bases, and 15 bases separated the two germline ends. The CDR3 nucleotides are TGTGCCAGCAGCCTCGGGACACTCGGTCAGCCCCAGCATTTT. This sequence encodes CASSLGTLGQPQHF.

CDR3 sequence reads: CASSQATGYEQFF. CDR3 coding DNA: TGTGCCAGCAGCCAAGCTACAGGGTATGAGCAGTTCTTC. The V and J genes are TRBV4-2 and TRBJ2-1; D might be TRBD1 (6 bases). The V gene lost 1 base and the J gene lost 8 bases, with 9 bases spanning the gap. CDR3 length: 13 amino acids. Germline V gene lookup returns CDR1 LGHNA and CDR2 YNFKEQ.

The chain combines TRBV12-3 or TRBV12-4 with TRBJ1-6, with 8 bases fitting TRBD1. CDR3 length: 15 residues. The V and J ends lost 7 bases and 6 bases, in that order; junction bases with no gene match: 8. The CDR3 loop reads CASNPGGVGNSPLHF. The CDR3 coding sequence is TGTGCCAGCAACCCAGGGGGCGTGGGTAATTCACCCCTCCACTTT.

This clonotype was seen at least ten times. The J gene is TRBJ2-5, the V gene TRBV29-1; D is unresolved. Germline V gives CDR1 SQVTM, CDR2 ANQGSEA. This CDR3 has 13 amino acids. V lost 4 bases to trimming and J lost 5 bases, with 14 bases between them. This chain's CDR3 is CSVATSKGETQYF. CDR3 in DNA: TGCAGCGTTGCTACCAGCAAAGGGGAGACCCAGTACTTC.

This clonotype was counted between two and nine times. The CDR3 here is CASSPSGQRTDTQYF. CDR3 nucleotides: TGTGCCAGCAGTCCAAGCGGACAACGCACAGATACGCAGTATTTT. The chain combines TRBV6-1 with TRBJ2-3; tentatively, D is TRBD1 or TRBD2 (5 bases each). The germline V gene has CDR1 MNHNS and CDR2 SASEGT. The CDR3 totals 15 residues. Trimming stripped 5 bases from V and 1 base from J, with 13 bases between.

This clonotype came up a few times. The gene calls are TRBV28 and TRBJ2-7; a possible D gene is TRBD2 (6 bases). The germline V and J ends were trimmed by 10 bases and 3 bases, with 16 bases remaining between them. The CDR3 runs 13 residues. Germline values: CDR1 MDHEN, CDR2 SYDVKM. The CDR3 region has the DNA TGTGCCATTGGGGCAGGGAGGTTCTACGAGCAGTACTTC. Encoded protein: CAIGAGRFYEQYF. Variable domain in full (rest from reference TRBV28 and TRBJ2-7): DVKVTQSSRYLVKRTGEKVFLECVQDMDHENMFWYRQDPGLGLRLIYFSYDVKMKEKGDIPEGYSVSREKKERFSLILESASTNQTSMYLCAIGAGRFYEQYFGPGTRLTVT.

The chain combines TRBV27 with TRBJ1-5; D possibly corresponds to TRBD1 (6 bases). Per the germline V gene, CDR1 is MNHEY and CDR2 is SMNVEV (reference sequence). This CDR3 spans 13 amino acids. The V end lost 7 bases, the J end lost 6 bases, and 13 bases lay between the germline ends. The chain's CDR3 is CASNGQPGQPQHF. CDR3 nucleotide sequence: TGTGCCAGCAATGGACAGCCCGGTCAGCCCCAGCATTTT.

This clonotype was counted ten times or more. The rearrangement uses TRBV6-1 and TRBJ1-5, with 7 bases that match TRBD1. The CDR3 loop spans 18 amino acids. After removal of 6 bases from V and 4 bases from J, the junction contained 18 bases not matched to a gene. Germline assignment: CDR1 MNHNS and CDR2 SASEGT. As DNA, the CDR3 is TGTGCCAGCAGGACGACCGGGACAGCGACCGGGTTAAATCAGCCCCAGCATTTT. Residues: CASRTTGTATGLNQPQHF.

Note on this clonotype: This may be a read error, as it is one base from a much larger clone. CDR3 protein: CASSFVPGELFF. The CDR3 coding sequence is TGTGCCAGCAGTTTTGTACCCGGGGAGCTGTTTTTT. J is TRBJ2-2 and V is TRBV12-3 or TRBV12-4; D ambiguous. Trimming pared 3 bases from V and 6 bases from J, leaving 5 bases between. The CDR3 has 12 amino acids.

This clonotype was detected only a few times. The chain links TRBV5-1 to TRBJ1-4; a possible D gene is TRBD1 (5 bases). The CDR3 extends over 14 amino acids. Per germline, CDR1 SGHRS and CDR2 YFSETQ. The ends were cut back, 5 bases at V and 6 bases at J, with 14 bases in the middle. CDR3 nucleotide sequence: TGCGCCAGCAGATCCGGTGGGGGGGATGAAAAACTGTTTTTT. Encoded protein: CASRSGGGDEKLFF.

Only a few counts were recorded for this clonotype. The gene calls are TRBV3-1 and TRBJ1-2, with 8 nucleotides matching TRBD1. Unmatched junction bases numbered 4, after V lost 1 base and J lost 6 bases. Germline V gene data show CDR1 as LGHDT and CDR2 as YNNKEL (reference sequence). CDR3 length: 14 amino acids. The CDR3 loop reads CASSQGQGLDGYTF. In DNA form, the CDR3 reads TGTGCCAGCAGCCAAGGACAGGGGTTAGATGGCTACACCTTC.

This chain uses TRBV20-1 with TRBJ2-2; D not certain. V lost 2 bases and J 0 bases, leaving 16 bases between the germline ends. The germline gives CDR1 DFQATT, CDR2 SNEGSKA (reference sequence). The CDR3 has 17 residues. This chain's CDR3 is CSARPRFRKSNTGELFF. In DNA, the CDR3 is TGCAGTGCTAGACCTCGTTTTAGGAAATCGAACACCGGGGAGCTGTTTTTT.

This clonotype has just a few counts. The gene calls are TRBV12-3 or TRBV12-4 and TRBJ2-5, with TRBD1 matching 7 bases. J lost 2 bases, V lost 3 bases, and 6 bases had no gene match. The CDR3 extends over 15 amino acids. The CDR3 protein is CASSLFTGAQETQYF. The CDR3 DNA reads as TGTGCCAGCAGTTTGTTTACAGGGGCACAAGAGACCCAGTACTTC.

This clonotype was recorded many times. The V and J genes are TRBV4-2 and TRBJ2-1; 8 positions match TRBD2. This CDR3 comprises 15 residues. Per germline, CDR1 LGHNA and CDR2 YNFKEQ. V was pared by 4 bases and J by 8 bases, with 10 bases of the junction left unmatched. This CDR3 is CASSLLPGGTDEQFF. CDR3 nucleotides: TGTGCCAGCAGCCTACTTCCGGGGGGGACCGATGAGCAGTTCTTC.

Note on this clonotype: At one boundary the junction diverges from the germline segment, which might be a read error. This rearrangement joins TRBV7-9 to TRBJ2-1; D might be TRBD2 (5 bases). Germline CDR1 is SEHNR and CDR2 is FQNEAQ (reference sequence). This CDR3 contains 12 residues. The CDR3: CTSSLDGLEQFF. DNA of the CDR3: TGTACCAGCAGCTTAGACGGACTTGAGCAGTTCTTC.

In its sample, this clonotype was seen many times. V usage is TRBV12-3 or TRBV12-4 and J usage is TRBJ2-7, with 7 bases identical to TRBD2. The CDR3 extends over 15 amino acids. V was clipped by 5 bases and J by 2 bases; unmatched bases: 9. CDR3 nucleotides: TGTGCCAGCAGTCCAGGACTAGGGGCCACCTACGAGCAGTACTTC. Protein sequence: CASSPGLGATYEQYF.

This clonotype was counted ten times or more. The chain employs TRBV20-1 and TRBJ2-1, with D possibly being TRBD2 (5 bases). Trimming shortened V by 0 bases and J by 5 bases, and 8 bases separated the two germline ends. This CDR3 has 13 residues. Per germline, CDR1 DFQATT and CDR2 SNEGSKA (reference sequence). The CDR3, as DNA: TGCAGTGCTAGAGATCGGCGGGACAATGAGCAGTTCTTC. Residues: CSARDRRDNEQFF.

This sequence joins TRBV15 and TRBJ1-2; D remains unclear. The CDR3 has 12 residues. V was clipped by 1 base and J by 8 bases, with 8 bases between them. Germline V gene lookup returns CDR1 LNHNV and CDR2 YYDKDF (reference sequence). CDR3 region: CATSRANDGYTF. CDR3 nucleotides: TGTGCCACCAGCAGAGCAAACGACGGCTACACCTTC.

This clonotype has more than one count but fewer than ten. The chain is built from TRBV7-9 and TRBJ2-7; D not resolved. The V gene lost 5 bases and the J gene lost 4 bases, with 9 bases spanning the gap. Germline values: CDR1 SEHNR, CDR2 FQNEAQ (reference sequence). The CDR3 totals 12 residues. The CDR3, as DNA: TGTGCCAGCAGCGCAGGAGTTTACGAGCAGTACTTC. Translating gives CASSAGVYEQYF.

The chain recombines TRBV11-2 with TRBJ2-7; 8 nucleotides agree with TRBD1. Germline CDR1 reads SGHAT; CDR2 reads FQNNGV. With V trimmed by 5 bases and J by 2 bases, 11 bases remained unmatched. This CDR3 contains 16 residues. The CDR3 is CASSHYTGQETYEQYF. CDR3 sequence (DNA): TGTGCCAGCAGCCATTACACGGGACAGGAAACCTACGAGCAGTACTTC.

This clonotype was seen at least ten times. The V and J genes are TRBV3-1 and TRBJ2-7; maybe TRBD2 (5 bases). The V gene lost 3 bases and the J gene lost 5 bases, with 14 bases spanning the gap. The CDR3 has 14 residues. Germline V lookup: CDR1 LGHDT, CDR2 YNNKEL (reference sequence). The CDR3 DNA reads TGTGCCAGCAGCCAGGGGTCCAGGAGGAACGAGCAGTACTTC. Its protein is CASSQGSRRNEQYF.

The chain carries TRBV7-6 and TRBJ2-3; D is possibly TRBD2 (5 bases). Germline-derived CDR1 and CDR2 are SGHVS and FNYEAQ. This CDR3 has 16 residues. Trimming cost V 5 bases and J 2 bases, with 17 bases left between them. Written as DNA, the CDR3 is TGTGCCAGCAGCCCTAGTCGGACGGGGTACACAGATACGCAGTATTTT. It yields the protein CASSPSRTGYTDTQYF.

The CDR3 region has the DNA TGTGCCACCAGCAGAGACTGGGGGTTACTAGCGGGTGCCCCGAACACCGGGGAGCTGTTTTTT. It specifies CATSRDWGLLAGAPNTGELFF. The chain links TRBV15 to TRBJ2-2; TRBD2 matches 9 bases. CDR1 is LNHNV, CDR2 YYDKDF, per germline (reference sequence). The CDR3 length is 21 residues. V shed 0 bases, J shed 0 bases, and the junction held 14 bases outside the gene matches.

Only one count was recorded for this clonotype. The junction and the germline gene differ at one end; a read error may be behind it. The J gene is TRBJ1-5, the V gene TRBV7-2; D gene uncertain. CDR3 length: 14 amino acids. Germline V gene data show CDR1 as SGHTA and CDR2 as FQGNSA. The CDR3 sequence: CASSLDEDNQPQPF. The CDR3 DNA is TGTGCCAGCAGCCTAGACGAAGACAATCAGCCCCAGCCTTTT.

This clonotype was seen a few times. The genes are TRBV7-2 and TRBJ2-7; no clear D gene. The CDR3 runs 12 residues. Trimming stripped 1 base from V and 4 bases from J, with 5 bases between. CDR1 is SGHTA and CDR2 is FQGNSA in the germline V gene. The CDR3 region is CASSLGKYEQYF. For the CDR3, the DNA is TGTGCCAGCAGCTTAGGCAAGTACGAGCAGTACTTC. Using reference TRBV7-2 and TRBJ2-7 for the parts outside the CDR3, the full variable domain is GAGVSQSPSNKVTEKGKDVELRCDPISGHTALYWYRQSLGQGLEFLIYFQGNSAPDKSGLPSDRFSAERTGGSVSTLTIQRTQQEDSAVYLCASSLGKYEQYFGPGTRLTVT.

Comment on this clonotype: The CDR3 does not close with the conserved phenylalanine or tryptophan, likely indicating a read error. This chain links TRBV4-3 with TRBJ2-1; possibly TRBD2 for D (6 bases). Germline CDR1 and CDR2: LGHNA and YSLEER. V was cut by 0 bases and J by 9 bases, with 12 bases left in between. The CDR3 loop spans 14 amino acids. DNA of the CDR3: TGCGCCAGCAGCCAAGATGCGGGGCTCGCTGAGCAGTTCTCC. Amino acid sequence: CASSQDAGLAEQFS.